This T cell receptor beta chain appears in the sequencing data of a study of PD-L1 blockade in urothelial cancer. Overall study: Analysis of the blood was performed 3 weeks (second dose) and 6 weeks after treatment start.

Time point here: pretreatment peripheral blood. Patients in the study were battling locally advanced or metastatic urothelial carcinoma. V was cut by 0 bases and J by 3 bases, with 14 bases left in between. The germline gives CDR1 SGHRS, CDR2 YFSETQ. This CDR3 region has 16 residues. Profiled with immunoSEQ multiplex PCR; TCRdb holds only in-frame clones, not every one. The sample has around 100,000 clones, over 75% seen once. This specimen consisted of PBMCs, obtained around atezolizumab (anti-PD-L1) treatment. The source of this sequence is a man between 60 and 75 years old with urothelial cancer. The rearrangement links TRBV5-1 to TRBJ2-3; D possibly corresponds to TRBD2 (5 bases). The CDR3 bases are TGCGCCAGCAGCTTGGGCCCCACAACGGGGACAGATACGCAGTATTTT. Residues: CASSLGPTTGTDTQYF.